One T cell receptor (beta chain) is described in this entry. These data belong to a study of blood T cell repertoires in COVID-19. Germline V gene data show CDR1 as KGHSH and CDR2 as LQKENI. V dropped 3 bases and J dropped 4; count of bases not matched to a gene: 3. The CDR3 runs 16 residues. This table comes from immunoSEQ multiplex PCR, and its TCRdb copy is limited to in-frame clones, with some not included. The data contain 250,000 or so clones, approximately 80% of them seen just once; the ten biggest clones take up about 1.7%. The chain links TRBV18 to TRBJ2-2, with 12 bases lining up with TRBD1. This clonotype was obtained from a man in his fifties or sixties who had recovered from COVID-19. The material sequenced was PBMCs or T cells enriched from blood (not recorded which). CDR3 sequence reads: CASSPGQGAITGELFF. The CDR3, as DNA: TGTGCCAGCTCACCGGGACAGGGGGCGATCACCGGGGAGCTGTTTTTT.